The 12 T cell receptor beta chains given below trace back to one sample, sequenced in a study of long-term antiretroviral therapy in people with HIV. Researchers report immunoSEQ v3.0 was run at survey level. The repertoire was sequenced with immunoSEQ multiplex PCR; TCRdb's copy has only in-frame clones and lacks some. Seen here are 25,000 to 35,000 clones, over 75% observed once, and the top ten hold about 0.93%. The input for sequencing was unsorted PBMCs, taken 2 years after starting antiretroviral therapy. These receptor sequences come from a man aged 45-65 years with HIV.

The chain combines TRBV6-5 with TRBJ2-7; D not certain. V lost 2 bases and J 7 bases, leaving 12 bases between the germline ends. The CDR3 consists of 13 residues. Per the germline V gene, CDR1 is MNHEY and CDR2 is SVGAGI. Here the CDR3 DNA reads TGTGCCAGCAGTTACAGGGTCCTAAGGGAGCAGTACTTC. The encoded protein is CASSYRVLREQYF.

This sequence joins TRBV6-5 and TRBJ1-3; 7 bases agree with TRBD1. CDR1 and CDR2 (germline): MNHEY, SVGAGI. The V gene end was trimmed by 6 bases and the J gene end by 2 bases; junction bases not matched to a gene: 7. This CDR3 has 15 residues. The CDR3 region has the DNA TGTGCCAGCAGCCGGCGGAGGGGGCCTGGAAACACCATATATTTT. Translating it yields CASSRRRGPGNTIYF.

This clone has a single count. The rearrangement uses TRBV5-6 and TRBJ1-2; TRBD1 matches at 8 bases. The CDR3 covers 15 residues. V was pared by 2 bases and J by 4 bases, with 7 bases of the junction left unmatched. Per germline, CDR1 SGHDT and CDR2 YYEEEE. The CDR3 protein is CASSLYDRGGYGYTF. In DNA form, the CDR3 reads TGTGCCAGCAGCTTATATGACAGGGGCGGCTATGGCTACACCTTC. Filled out from reference TRBV5-6 and TRBJ1-2, the complete variable domain reads DAGVTQSPTHLIKTRGQQVTLRCSPKSGHDTVSWYQQALGQGPQFIFQYYEEEERQRGNFPDRFSGHQFPNYSSELNVNALLLGDSALYLCASSLYDRGGYGYTFGSGTRLTVV.

This sequence joins TRBV10-3 and TRBJ2-7; TRBD2 agrees at 9 bases. The germline V gene has CDR1 ENHRY and CDR2 SYGVKD. After removal of 5 bases from V and 4 bases from J, the junction contained 9 bases not matched to a gene. The CDR3 totals 15 residues. In nucleotides, the CDR3 is TGTGCCATCAGTCCGCTAGCGGGAACGGCGTACGAGCAGTACTTC. It codes for CAISPLAGTAYEQYF.

CDR3 in amino acids: CASSRSGLTYEQYF. CDR3 DNA: TGCGCCAGCAGCCGGAGCGGGTTAACCTACGAGCAGTACTTC. The chain links TRBV4-1 to TRBJ2-7, with D perhaps TRBD2 (6 bases). CDR3 length equals 14 residues. V lost 4 bases, J lost 2 bases, and 12 bases lay in between. Germline V lookup: CDR1 MGHRA, CDR2 YSYEKL.

This chain connects TRBV7-6 to TRBJ2-2; D remains unclear. Between the trimmed V and J ends, which lost 5 bases and 8 bases, there was a span of 12 bases. Germline V CDR1 and CDR2: SGHVS, FNYEAQ. CDR3 length: 13 residues. CDR3 protein: CASSTDGSGELFF. The CDR3 DNA reads TGTGCCAGCAGCACGGACGGTTCGGGGGAGCTGTTTTTT.

This clone was seen only once. The chain carries TRBV2 and TRBJ1-5; D unclear. Deletions cut 4 bases from V and 5 bases from J, with 15 bases between. This CDR3 is built from 15 residues. CDR1 and CDR2 from the germline V gene are SNHLY and FYNNEI. The CDR3 is CASSGPLGGYQPQHF. The CDR3 region has the DNA TGTGCCAGCAGTGGTCCCCTCGGTGGGTATCAGCCCCAGCATTTT.

V usage is TRBV27 and J usage is TRBJ2-2; D perhaps matches TRBD2 (7 bases). With 3 bases removed from V and 4 bases from J, the gap between germline ends came to 12 bases. There are 15 residues in the CDR3. From germline, CDR1 is MNHEY and CDR2 SMNVEV (reference sequence). CDR3 in amino acids: CASSFQGRVTGELFF. CDR3 coding DNA: TGTGCCAGCAGTTTCCAGGGGAGGGTCACCGGGGAGCTGTTTTTT.

This clone has a single count. The rearrangement joins TRBV25-1 to TRBJ2-1, with D perhaps being TRBD1 or TRBD2 (5 bases each). From germline, CDR1 is MGHDK and CDR2 SYGVNS. Trimming took 2 bases from V and 2 from J, leaving 13 bases between them. This CDR3 region has 16 residues. The CDR3 is CASSEPEGQPYNEQFF. The CDR3 DNA sequence: TGTGCCAGCAGTGAACCCGAGGGGCAACCCTACAATGAGCAGTTCTTC.

The gene calls are TRBV7-9 and TRBJ1-3; D unclear. The germline V gene encodes CDR1 SEHNR and CDR2 FQNEAQ (reference sequence). This CDR3 contains 12 residues. The V end was cut by 10 bases, the J end by 0 bases, with 7 bases between. Here the CDR3 DNA reads TGTGCCACCGAGAGCTCTGGAAACACCATATATTTT. The encoded protein is CATESSGNTIYF. The whole variable domain, remainder taken from reference TRBV7-9 and TRBJ1-3, is DTGVSQNPRHKITKRGQNVTFRCDPISEHNRLYWYRQTLGQGPEFLTYFQNEAQLEKSRLLSDRFSAERPKGSFSTLEIQRTEQGDSAMYLCATESSGNTIYFGEGSWLTVV.

The chain is built from TRBV28 and TRBJ1-1; a possible D gene is TRBD1 (6 bases). The CDR3 totals 14 residues. CDR1 is MDHEN, CDR2 SYDVKM, per germline. The ends were cut back, 6 bases at V and 3 bases at J, with 14 bases in the middle. This CDR3 reads CASRERGWDTEAFF. CDR3 bases: TGTGCCAGCAGAGAAAGGGGGTGGGACACTGAAGCTTTCTTT.

The genes are TRBV11-2 and TRBJ2-5; 8 bases agree with TRBD2. This CDR3 spans 16 amino acids. Germline trimming cut 6 bases from V and 0 bases from J; bases unmatched to any gene: 9. The germline V gene has CDR1 SGHAT and CDR2 FQNNGV. The DNA for the CDR3 is TGTGCCAGCAGGGGAAGGGGCGGGGGGTACCAAGAGACCCAGTACTTC. This encodes CASRGRGGGYQETQYF.